This entry describes one TCR beta chain. Per the germline V gene, CDR1 is LGHNA and CDR2 is YSLEER. V shed 0 bases and J shed 0 bases, with 11 bases lying between them. CDR3 size: 16 residues. The sample comes from a study of T cell changes during pregnancy in multiple sclerosis. Produced via immunoSEQ multiplex PCR; TCRdb's table is partial and in-frame only. Of about 86,000 clones in the sample, approximately 90% were seen once. Sequences were derived from peripheral blood, sampled in the first trimester of pregnancy. This TCR derives from a female donor in good health, enrolled as a control in a pregnancy study. The V call is TRBV4-3, the J call TRBJ1-2, with D possibly matching TRBD1 (5 bases). The CDR3 bases are TGCGCCAGCAGCCAAGATCGGGGGAGAGCTAACTATGGCTACACCTTC. Residues: CASSQDRGRANYGYTF.